This T cell receptor beta chain was observed in a study of T cell responses to AZD1222 COVID-19 vaccine. Study-wide results and limits: White British donors predominated, females outnumbered males, and clonal diversity was possibly underestimated. Spike-wide coverage was observed for vaccine-associated CD4 TCRs, with dominant responses at 160-218 and 743-854. Reportedly, close to half of spike-specific TCRs are directed against unmutated variant regions. When two AZD1222 doses had been given, Spike-specific TCR breadth and depth rose.

Sequencing was performed with immunoSEQ multiplex PCR; in TCRdb, only in-frame clones are kept and a portion is missing. Among 130,000 to 150,000 clones listed, roughly 90% were seen once. Comments on this clone: The antigen remains unidentified.

This CDR3 is built from 16 residues. Germline CDR1 and CDR2: SGDLS and YYNGEE. J was trimmed by 6 bases and V by 0 bases; bases with no gene match: 8. This chain joins TRBV9 and TRBJ2-1; TRBD2 agrees at 8 bases. The receptor was isolated from an adult in good health. The material sequenced was peripheral blood, taken on day 0 of AZD1222 vaccination. Here the CDR3 DNA reads TGTGCCAGCAGCGTAGTCCCGGGACTAGTTGTCAATGAGCAGTTCTTC. Its translation is CASSVVPGLVVNEQFF.